The next 19 T cell receptor beta chains were all read from a single sample in a study. TRBV12-4/TRBJ1-2 clonotypes were amplified with adaptor-ligated barcode primers. Each CDR3 protein gets one entry after TCRdb re-called the multiplex PCR reads with MiXCR. The sample has about 670 distinct CDR3 sequences, about 15% seen once. The sequenced material came from naive CD4+ T cells sorted from blood. Documented subset: naive CD4+ T cells, CD4+CD45RA+CD25-. These receptors all stem from a female donor with breast cancer.

This clonotype is large (0.1 to 1%) by share. This chain links TRBV12-3 or TRBV12-4 with TRBJ1-2; 8 bases align to TRBD1. V lost 6 bases and J lost 3; bases outside the gene matches: 3. The CDR3 contains 13 residues. The CDR3 DNA reads as TGTGCCAGCAGCTCGACAGGGGACTATGGCTACACCTTC. Translating gives CASSSTGDYGYTF.

This clonotype is large (0.1 to 1%) in the sample. The CDR3 loop reads CASSLAGTSNYGYTF. CDR3 coding DNA: TGTGCCAGCAGCCTCGCGGGGACATCTAACTATGGCTACACCTTC. The chain recombines TRBV12-3 or TRBV12-4 with TRBJ1-2, with D possibly being TRBD1 (6 bases). The CDR3 has 15 amino acids. V was trimmed by 6 bases and J by 0 bases, leaving 14 bases between them.

By share, this clonotype counts as medium-sized. The CDR3 region has the DNA TGTGCCAGCAGTTTGGGCCGGCAGCCCTATGGCTACACCTTC. Translated: CASSLGRQPYGYTF. This chain uses TRBV12-3 or TRBV12-4 with TRBJ1-2; D gene uncertain. The V gene lost 3 bases and the J gene lost 4 bases, with 12 bases spanning the gap. The CDR3 sequence is 14 residues long.

At least ten counts were recorded for this clonotype. This chain's CDR3 is CASSLTGTLSNYGYTF. The DNA for the CDR3 is TGTGCCAGCAGTTTAACAGGGACCCTTTCGAACTATGGCTACACCTTC. The chain uses TRBV12-3 or TRBV12-4 and TRBJ1-2, with D perhaps matching TRBD1 (6 bases). The CDR3 consists of 16 residues. V lost 2 bases and J lost 2, with 15 bases in between.

The rearrangement uses TRBV12-3 or TRBV12-4 and TRBJ1-2, with D hard to call. The CDR3 totals 12 residues. V lost 2 bases and J 4 bases, leaving 5 bases between the germline ends. The CDR3 sequence is CASSLSLYGYTF. The CDR3 DNA is TGTGCCAGCAGTTTATCTCTCTATGGCTACACCTTC.

This clonotype showed up just a few times. This chain uses TRBV12-3 or TRBV12-4 with TRBJ1-2, with 8 bases fitting TRBD1. CDR3 length: 14 residues. The J segment lost 4 bases and the V segment lost 5 bases, leaving 6 bases of the junction unmatched. CDR3 protein: CASSPTDRGYGYTF. The CDR3 nucleotides read TGTGCCAGCAGTCCTACTGACAGGGGCTATGGCTACACCTTC.

This clonotype is large. The chain combines TRBV12-3 or TRBV12-4 with TRBJ1-2; D remains ambiguous. V lost 8 bases, J lost 7 bases, and 17 bases lay in between. The CDR3 sequence is 13 residues long. In DNA, the CDR3 is TGTGCCAGCCTCACGCGGAGGGCGGGTGGCTACACCTTC. This sequence encodes CASLTRRAGGYTF.

In its sample, this clonotype ranks as medium-sized (0.01 to 0.1%). The genes are TRBV12-3 or TRBV12-4 and TRBJ1-2; D may be TRBD1 (6 bases). The CDR3 loop spans 14 amino acids. The germline V and J ends were trimmed by 7 bases and 3 bases, with 15 bases remaining between them. This CDR3 reads CASTPTGDYYGYTF. Written as DNA, the CDR3 is TGTGCCAGCACCCCGACAGGAGACTACTATGGCTACACCTTC.

This clonotype counts as large (0.1 to 1%). The V gene is TRBV12-3 or TRBV12-4, the J gene TRBJ1-2, with a possible D match to TRBD1 (6 bases). This CDR3 is 17 amino acids long. Trimming shortened V by 7 bases and J by 1 base, and 22 bases separated the two germline ends. DNA for the CDR3: TGTGCCAGCACCGTAGGGGACAACACCCGGCTTAACTATGGCTACACCTTC. It codes for CASTVGDNTRLNYGYTF.

This clonotype appeared a single time. J is TRBJ1-2 and V is TRBV12-3 or TRBV12-4; tentatively, D is TRBD1 (6 bases). This CDR3 contains 13 residues. The germline V and J ends were trimmed by 6 bases and 4 bases, with 12 bases remaining between them. The CDR3 sequence: CASSPNRAYGYTF. The DNA for the CDR3 is TGTGCCAGCAGCCCAAACAGGGCCTATGGCTACACCTTC.

This clonotype ranks as medium-sized. The chain employs TRBV12-3 or TRBV12-4 and TRBJ1-2; a possible D gene is TRBD1 (6 bases). The CDR3 is 15 amino acids. V lost 5 bases to trimming and J lost 0 bases, with 13 bases between them. The CDR3, as DNA: TGTGCCAGCAGTCACCGGGACAAAGCTAACTATGGCTACACCTTC. This sequence encodes CASSHRDKANYGYTF.

This clonotype is categorized as medium-sized. This chain uses TRBV12-3 or TRBV12-4 with TRBJ1-2, with 10 bases aligning to TRBD1. This CDR3 region has 14 residues. Trimming cost V 5 bases and J 7 bases; bases outside gene matches: 7. DNA for the CDR3: TGTGCCAGCAGTCGCTCCGGGACAGGGGTTGGCTACACCTTC. It encodes CASSRSGTGVGYTF.

By sample fraction, this clonotype is medium-sized (0.01 to 0.1%). The chain combines TRBV12-3 or TRBV12-4 with TRBJ1-2; TRBD1 agrees at 10 bases. CDR3 length equals 15 residues. Trimming removed 6 bases from V and 4 bases from J; junction bases left unmatched: 8. Written as DNA, the CDR3 is TGTGCCAGCAGCTCCGGGACAGGGGAAACCTATGGCTACACCTTC. Translating gives CASSSGTGETYGYTF.

This clonotype is labeled medium-sized. The rearrangement uses TRBV12-3 or TRBV12-4 and TRBJ1-2; D might be TRBD1 (6 bases). This CDR3 contains 13 residues. The germline V and J ends were trimmed by 3 bases and 4 bases, with 9 bases remaining between them. The CDR3 here is CASSFNRVYGYTF. The CDR3 region has the DNA TGTGCCAGCAGTTTCAACAGGGTCTATGGCTACACCTTC.

The CDR3 loop reads CASSPSGRNYGYTF. CDR3 DNA sequence: TGTGCCAGCAGTCCGAGTGGGAGAAACTATGGCTACACCTTC. V usage is TRBV12-3 or TRBV12-4 and J usage is TRBJ1-2; no definite D call. The CDR3 extends over 14 amino acids. With 5 bases removed from V and 2 bases from J, the gap between germline ends came to 12 bases.

This clonotype is deemed medium-sized. This chain uses TRBV12-3 or TRBV12-4 with TRBJ1-2, with unresolved D. The CDR3 spans 12 residues. V gave up 2 bases and J gave up 6 bases, with 7 bases separating them. CDR3 residues: CASSLQSDGYTF. CDR3 DNA: TGTGCCAGCAGTTTACAATCAGATGGCTACACCTTC.

This clonotype is large (0.1 to 1%). The chain carries TRBV12-3 or TRBV12-4 and TRBJ1-2; possibly TRBD1 for D (6 bases). The length of the CDR3 is 13 residues. Between the trimmed V and J ends, which lost 7 bases and 7 bases, there was a span of 16 bases. The DNA of the CDR3 is TGTGCCAGCAACACAGGGTTAGTGGGTGGCTACACCTTC. Encoded protein: CASNTGLVGGYTF.

This clonotype is medium-sized (0.01 to 0.1%) in the sample. J is TRBJ1-2 and V is TRBV12-3 or TRBV12-4; 7 bases fit TRBD1. Trimming removed 3 bases from V and 5 bases from J; junction bases left unmatched: 0. The CDR3 is 12 residues long. CDR3 sequence: CASSLTGYGYTF. The CDR3 DNA is TGTGCCAGCAGTTTGACAGGGTATGGCTACACCTTC.

By sample fraction, this clonotype is large. The J gene is TRBJ1-2, the V gene TRBV12-3 or TRBV12-4; 9 bases fit TRBD1. The CDR3 has 15 residues. Losses at the gene ends were 1 base for V and 4 bases for J; bases not matched to a gene: 4. The CDR3 here is CASSLGTGETYGYTF. CDR3 bases: TGTGCCAGCAGTTTAGGGACAGGGGAGACCTATGGCTACACCTTC.